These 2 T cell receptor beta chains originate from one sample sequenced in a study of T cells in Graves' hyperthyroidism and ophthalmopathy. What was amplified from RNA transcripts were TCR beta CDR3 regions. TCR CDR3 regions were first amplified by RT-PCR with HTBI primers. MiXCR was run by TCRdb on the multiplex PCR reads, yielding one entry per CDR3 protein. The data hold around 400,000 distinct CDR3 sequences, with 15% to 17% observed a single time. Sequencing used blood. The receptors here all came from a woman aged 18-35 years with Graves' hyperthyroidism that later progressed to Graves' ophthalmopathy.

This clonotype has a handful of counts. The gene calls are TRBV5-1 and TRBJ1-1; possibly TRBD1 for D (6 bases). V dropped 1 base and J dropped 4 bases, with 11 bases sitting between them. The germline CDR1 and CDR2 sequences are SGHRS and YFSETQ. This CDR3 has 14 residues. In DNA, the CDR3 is TGCGCCAGCAGCTTGAGGGGGGGGAGCACTGAAGCTTTCTTT. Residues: CASSLRGGSTEAFF.

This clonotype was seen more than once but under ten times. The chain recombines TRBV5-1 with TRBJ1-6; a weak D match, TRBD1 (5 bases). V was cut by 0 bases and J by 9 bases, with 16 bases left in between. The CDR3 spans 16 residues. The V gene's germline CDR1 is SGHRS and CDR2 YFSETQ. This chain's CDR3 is CASSLAGLGKISPLHF. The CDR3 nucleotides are TGCGCCAGCAGCTTGGCGGGGCTTGGGAAAATTTCACCCCTCCACTTT.